This paragraph reports one TCR beta chain. Authors' analysis steps: Counts of nucleated cells, estimated from reference gene primer amplification, were obtained. The repertoire was sequenced with immunoSEQ multiplex PCR; TCRdb's copy has only in-frame clones and lacks some. V, J and clone size derive from that table, while D and trimming were established from the DNA sequence. The sample has roughly 41,000 clones, around four fifths seen once. These data are taken from a study of blood T cell repertoires in COVID-19. As for the study in general: Acute and convalescent COVID-19 specimens originated in the United States, Italy and Spain. T cells, B-cell-depleted T cells, or PBMCs provided the cDNA or gDNA that served as material.

One Seattle source followed patients from active infection through their disease course. Germline V gene lookup returns CDR1 SGHVS and CDR2 FQNEAQ. The V end lost 7 bases, the J end lost 4 bases, and 18 bases lay between the germline ends. This CDR3 spans 15 amino acids. This receptor was identified in a man in his fifties or sixties with COVID-19, enrolled during active disease. The chain recombines TRBV7-8 with TRBJ2-3; unclear D gene. Sequencing was performed on peripheral blood. Here the CDR3 DNA reads TGTGCCAGCACCATTTCTCTGGGTCGGGCAGATACGCAGTATTTT. Amino acids: CASTISLGRADTQYF.